The source of this T cell receptor (beta chain) is a study of T cells after yellow fever vaccination (dated by TCRdb to about 2019). General notes on the study: The SMART-Seq v4 Ultra Low Input RNA kit was used to prepare libraries from fractions with low cell numbers. Bulk TCR alpha and beta repertoires were sequenced longitudinally to track T-cell clones before and after primary and booster YFV17D yellow fever vaccination. Blood was collected at multiple timepoints before and after primary and secondary immunization, and bulk PBMC replicates and cell subsets were isolated. Two healthy male donors made up the cohort, one aged 18 to 30 years and the other aged 30 to 40 years. Findings and caveats that apply to the study as a whole: A small share of clonotypes was detected in both CD4 and CD8 compartments, with the overlap likely arising from convergent recombination. The secondary T-cell response was weaker than the primary response but faster, peaking on day 5 instead of day 15. Computational filtering was required because FACS-sorted repertoires could contain abundant contaminating clonotypes from the bulk population. Only a couple of donors were included in the study, so the extent to which the findings can be generalized is limited. After the booster, most of the clones that had expanded following primary vaccination were detected again (96% of CD4 and 80% to 90% of CD8), which suggests that memory was broadly maintained.

Read against the paper, the sample's treatment or condition label means: live attenuated yellow fever vaccine strain. At every blood-draw timepoint, two biological replicates of bulk PBMCs were collected. PBMCs were isolated from peripheral blood using a standard Ficoll-Paque protocol. RNA was extracted with TriZol from bulk PBMCs, CD4 and CD8 fractions, and dextramer-positive and dextramer-negative fractions. From a lookup of the germline V gene, CDR1 and CDR2 are SGHRS and YFSETQ. V and J lose 1 base and 1 base, and a span of 15 bases separates them. Its CDR3 holds 17 amino acids, cysteine through phenylalanine. Only the CDR3 region is kept as DNA, spanning 51 bases read in frame from base 1. Many counts were recorded for this clonotype. Its antigen is not yet known. No base qualities exist here, and no much larger clone lies one base off it. Data came from an Illumina NovaSeq 6000. TCR cDNA was synthesized by 5'RACE template switching, which introduced a universal primer site and unique molecular identifiers. cDNA synthesis was primed from both the TCR alpha and TCR beta constant segments. Two PCR steps were used to amplify libraries, with sample barcodes and sequencing adapters being added in the second step. Sequencing of libraries was performed on Illumina HiSeq 2500 (2x100 bp) or NovaSeq (2x150 bp). In the paper's pipeline: Reads were demultiplexed and collapsed into UMI consensus sequences with MIGEC, and V(D)J alignment was performed with MiXCR. Clonotypes responding to the vaccine were identified with edgeR on replicate PBMC samples, with the criteria of FDR below 0.01 and a log2 fold change above 5 up to day 15. Bulk clonotypes were assigned CD4 or CD8 identity according to which sequenced CD4 or CD8 repertoire held them at higher abundance. TCRdb took the public reads, trimmed them with fastp at Q25, ran MiXCR for clone calling and kept in-frame beta chains. Every CDR3 protein is listed once, alongside the most common genes and DNA of its rows. In this record, the V and J calls reflect TCRdb's handling and not the investigators' own analysis. In all, the sample holds hundreds of thousands of distinct CDR3 sequences, and 3.6% of those were seen once. Of the sample, around 24% falls within the top ten clones.

This TCR came from a man between 18 and 29 years old who received the YFV17D yellow fever vaccine. The V gene is TRBV5-1 and the J gene is TRBJ2-1, with the D call perhaps TRBD1 or TRBD2, each one matching 6 bases. Specimen: PBMCs, collected on the day of the yellow fever booster vaccination. The CDR3: CASSLKGGLGSYNEQFF. Here is the DNA: TGCGCCAGCAGCTTGAAGGGGGGACTTGGTTCCTACAATGAGCAGTTCTTC.